Listed here is a single T cell receptor beta chain. The antigen remains unidentified. Time point meaning: week 11, during vaccination. All doses held 300 ug of mutant IDH1 20-mer peptide, with topical imiquimod. The sample comes from a study of a mutant IDH1 vaccine in newly diagnosed glioma. Study-level background: Treated patients, about 60% male and roughly 40% female, averaged approximately 40 years of age. Patients had received radiotherapy, temozolomide, or both previously, most receiving both. General study findings and limits: The study observed vaccine-induced immune responses in 90% to 95% of patients. Top peripheral T cell clonotype shifts appeared unrelated to pseudoprogression.

The germline V and J ends were trimmed by 1 base and 0 bases, with 13 bases remaining between them. The CDR3 totals 16 residues. Per germline, CDR1 MGHRA and CDR2 YSYEKL. Some clones are missing from TCRdb's copy, which holds only in-frame ones; the method was immunoSEQ multiplex PCR. The data contain around 100,000 clones, roughly 88% of them singletons. Source: PBMCs, taken from a glioma patient whose treatment included an IDH1 peptide vaccine. V gene TRBV4-1 combines with J gene TRBJ2-7; D gene unclear. This sequence originates from a woman aged 45 to 65 with glioma. CDR3 DNA sequence: TGCGCCAGCAGCCAAGGTCCAGCACCCCTCTCCTACGAGCAGTACTTC. This codes for CASSQGPAPLSYEQYF.